Shown below are 11 T cell receptor beta chains from a single sample sequenced in a study of T cell repertoires in cytomegalovirus infection. TCRdb redid the calling of the reads with MiXCR, one entry per CDR3 protein. In the table there are 150,000 to 160,000 distinct CDR3 sequences, around 22% of which are singletons. Sequencing was performed on PBMCs. These receptors came from a human donor in good health (CMV status not recorded). Some clones in this sample may be carry-over from other donors' samples.

As to this clonotype: Given a much more abundant clone one base away, this may be a read error. The chain links TRBV28 to TRBJ1-1, with D hard to call. This CDR3 contains 18 residues. From germline, CDR1 is MDHEN and CDR2 SYDVKM. Trimming left V 3 bases short and J 8 bases short, with 28 bases between. CDR3 loop: CASSFGTRTARVNLEAFF. The CDR3 nucleotides read TGTGCCAGCAGTTTCGGTACGCGGACGGCGCGGGTGAACTTGGAAGCTTTCTTT.

This clonotype has more than one count but fewer than ten. V is TRBV6-8 and J is TRBJ2-3; D not resolved. The V end was cut by 0 bases, the J end by 5 bases, with 15 bases between. The CDR3 loop spans 16 amino acids. Germline V CDR1 and CDR2: MNHGY, SAAAGT. The CDR3 spells CASSYSFAERGDTQYF. CDR3 bases: TGTGCCAGCAGTTACTCTTTCGCAGAACGAGGAGATACGCAGTATTTT.

This clonotype was observed many times. This sequence joins TRBV12-3 or TRBV12-4 and TRBJ1-5, with a possible D match to TRBD1 (6 bases). With 4 bases removed from V and 7 bases from J, the gap between germline ends came to 11 bases. The CDR3 is made up of 13 amino acids. CDR3 sequence (DNA): TGTGCCAGCAGTTCGGACCAGGGGCAGCCCCAGCATTTT. This codes for CASSSDQGQPQHF.

J is TRBJ2-1 and V is TRBV20-1; 11 bases map to TRBD2. From germline, CDR1 is DFQATT and CDR2 SNEGSKA (reference sequence). The CDR3 runs 14 residues. The V segment lost 5 bases and the J segment 7 bases; nucleotides outside the gene matches: 7. The CDR3 DNA follows: TGCAGTGCTCTTAGCGGGGGGGTCAAGAATGAGCAGTTCTTC. Translating gives CSALSGGVKNEQFF.

The V and J genes are TRBV3-1 and TRBJ2-3, with 14 bases matching TRBD2. The CDR3 length is 17 residues. After removal of 3 bases from V and 1 base from J, the junction contained 3 bases not matched to a gene. Germline V gives CDR1 LGHDT, CDR2 YNNKEL (reference sequence). The CDR3 region is CASSQGGLAGGTDTQYF. CDR3 coding DNA: TGTGCCAGCAGCCAGGGGGGACTAGCGGGGGGCACAGATACGCAGTATTTT.

The chain employs TRBV4-3 and TRBJ2-1, with a possible D match to TRBD2 (5 bases). The germline V gene encodes CDR1 LGHNA and CDR2 YSLEER. This CDR3 has 15 residues. Trimming shortened V by 0 bases and J by 9 bases, and 15 bases separated the two germline ends. In DNA, the CDR3 is TGCGCCAGCAGCCAAGATGAGGGATTTACAATTGAGCAGTTCTTC. Translation gives CASSQDEGFTIEQFF.

The V and J genes are TRBV27 and TRBJ1-1; D uncertain. This CDR3 spans 11 amino acids. The germline V and J ends were trimmed by 5 bases and 7 bases, with 8 bases remaining between them. From germline, CDR1 is MNHEY and CDR2 SMNVEV (reference sequence). CDR3 DNA sequence: TGTGCCAGCAGTGTTTCGGGTGAAGCTTTCTTT. Translation gives CASSVSGEAFF.

This clonotype was detected many times. The chain links TRBV7-8 to TRBJ2-4, with D perhaps matching TRBD2 (5 bases). V was trimmed by 6 bases and J by 0 bases, leaving 27 bases between them. This CDR3 has 20 residues. Germline-derived CDR1 and CDR2 are SGHVS and FQNEAQ. CDR3 sequence reads: CASSHNSGVASGLAKNIQYF. DNA of the CDR3: TGTGCCAGCAGTCATAATTCTGGGGTTGCGAGCGGACTAGCCAAAAACATTCAGTACTTC.

This clonotype was seen a few times. The chain has TRBV7-9 and TRBJ2-3, with D possibly being TRBD1 or TRBD2 (6 bases each). Trimming shortened V by 2 bases and J by 2 bases, and 14 bases separated the two germline ends. This CDR3 region has 16 residues. Germline V gene lookup returns CDR1 SEHNR and CDR2 FQNEAQ (reference sequence). The CDR3 DNA follows: TGTGCCAGCAGCTTAAGGGGGGCAATAATCACAGATACGCAGTATTTT. Translating gives CASSLRGAIITDTQYF.

This clonotype was seen a few times. The CDR3 nucleotides read TGCGCCAGCAGTCAATCACGGGACTCTGAGGAGCAGTTCTTC. Its protein product is CASSQSRDSEEQFF. The chain uses TRBV23-1 and TRBJ2-1; the D gene is possibly TRBD2 (6 bases). TRBV23-1 counts as an open reading frame of uncertain function. V lost 0 bases to trimming and J lost 10 bases, with 13 bases between them. The length of the CDR3 is 14 residues.

There are many counts of this clonotype. The chain is built from TRBV7-2 and TRBJ2-2, with D unclear. The CDR3 is 11 residues long. Germline V gene lookup returns CDR1 SGHTA and CDR2 FQGNSA. V was pared by 6 bases and J by 4 bases, with 3 bases between. The CDR3 reads CASSPTGELFF. The CDR3, as DNA: TGTGCCAGCAGTCCCACCGGGGAGCTGTTTTTT.